The subject of this entry is one TCR beta chain. This entry belongs to a study of T cell responses to AZD1222 COVID-19 vaccine. Clones were read by immunoSEQ multiplex PCR, and TCRdb kept only the in-frame ones, dropping some. The top ten clones hold under 8% of a sample with 150,000 to 200,000 clones, over 80% of them seen once. Germline-derived CDR1 and CDR2 are SGHAT and FQNNGV. The CDR3 contains 14 residues. V shed 8 bases and J shed 3 bases, with 14 bases lying between them. The gene calls are TRBV11-2 and TRBJ2-1, with D possibly being TRBD2 (6 bases). This clonotype originated in an adult in good health. Source: peripheral blood, taken on day 0 of AZD1222 vaccination. Written as DNA, the CDR3 is TGTGCCAGCCGGGTCACGGGAGTCTACAATGAGCAGTTCTTC. Protein: CASRVTGVYNEQFF.